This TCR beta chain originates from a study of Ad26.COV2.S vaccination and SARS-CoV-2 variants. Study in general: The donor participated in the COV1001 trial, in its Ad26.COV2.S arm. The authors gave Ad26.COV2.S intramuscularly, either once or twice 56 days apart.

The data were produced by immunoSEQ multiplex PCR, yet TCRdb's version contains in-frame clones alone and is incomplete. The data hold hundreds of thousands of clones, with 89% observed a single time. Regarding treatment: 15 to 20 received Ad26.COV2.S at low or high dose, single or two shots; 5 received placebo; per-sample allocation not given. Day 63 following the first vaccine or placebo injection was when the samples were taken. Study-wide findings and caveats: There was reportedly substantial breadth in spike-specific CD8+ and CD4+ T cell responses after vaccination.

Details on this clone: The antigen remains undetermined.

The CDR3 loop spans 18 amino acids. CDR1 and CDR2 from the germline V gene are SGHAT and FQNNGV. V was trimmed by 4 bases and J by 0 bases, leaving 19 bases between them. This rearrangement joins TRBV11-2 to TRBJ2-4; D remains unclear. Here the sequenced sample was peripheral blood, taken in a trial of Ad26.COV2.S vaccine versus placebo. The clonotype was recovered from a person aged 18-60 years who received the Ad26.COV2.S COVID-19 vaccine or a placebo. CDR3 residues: CASSYVAGGVVAKNIQYF. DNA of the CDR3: TGTGCCAGCAGCTATGTGGCCGGTGGAGTGGTAGCCAAAAACATTCAGTACTTC.